These 27 T cell receptor beta chains were sequenced from one sample in a study of cytomegalovirus exposure and HLA in healthy donors (dated by TCRdb to the late 2010s). Receptor libraries were prepared by the immunoSEQ multiplex PCR assay. The table was pulled from immuneACCESS by TCRdb, which kept in-frame rearrangements only. Such tables lose some clones; where checked, under half of the loss comes from unresolved V genes, and the rest has no known cause. This sample lists 100,000 to 150,000 clones; approximately 90% were detected once. Approximately 2% of the sample is taken by the ten largest. The material sequenced was PBMCs. The origin of the receptors is a woman younger than 30 in good health and CMV-seronegative.

The chain couples TRBV2 to TRBJ2-5, with 9 bases that match TRBD2. Germline V gene sequence: CDR1 SNHLY, CDR2 FYNNEI. V was clipped by 0 bases and J by 6 bases; unmatched bases: 5. This CDR3 contains 15 residues. The chain's CDR3 is CASSEAGTSRQTQYF. The CDR3 DNA reads TGTGCCAGCAGTGAAGCGGGGACTAGCAGGCAGACCCAGTACTTC.

The chain carries TRBV7-9 and TRBJ1-1; TRBD1 is a possible D gene (6 bases). The CDR3 has 11 residues. Trimming removed 5 bases at V and 7 bases at J, with 8 bases between. Germline loops: CDR1 SEHNR, CDR2 FQNEAQ (reference sequence). The CDR3: CASSTQGEAFF. The CDR3 DNA reads as TGTGCCAGCAGCACACAGGGTGAAGCTTTCTTT.

This rearrangement joins TRBV28 to TRBJ2-5; D possibly corresponds to TRBD1 (6 bases). Germline loops: CDR1 MDHEN, CDR2 SYDVKM. The CDR3 covers 12 residues. V was clipped by 6 bases and J by 5 bases, with 10 bases between them. CDR3 coding DNA: TGTGCCAGCAGGACAGGCAGGGAGACCCAGTACTTC. This gives the protein CASRTGRETQYF.

This chain joins TRBV10-3 and TRBJ1-1; weak D call: TRBD1 (5 bases). Trimming removed 10 bases at V and 1 base at J, with 10 bases between. CDR3 size: 12 residues. Per germline, CDR1 ENHRY and CDR2 SYGVKD. The CDR3 loop is CATGTANTEAFF. The CDR3 DNA follows: TGTGCCACGGGGACTGCGAACACTGAAGCTTTCTTT.

The gene calls are TRBV7-8 and TRBJ1-1; D gene uncertain. Germline values: CDR1 SGHVS, CDR2 FQNEAQ. The CDR3 runs to 14 residues. With 5 bases removed from V and 1 base from J, the gap between germline ends came to 11 bases. The CDR3 sequence is CASSRNPRNTEAFF. CDR3 DNA: TGTGCCAGCAGCCGCAACCCGCGGAACACTGAAGCTTTCTTT.

The chain uses TRBV6-4 and TRBJ2-7; 10 bases align to TRBD2. Germline CDR1 MRHNA, CDR2 SNTAGT. The J segment lost 4 bases and the V segment lost 3 bases, leaving 0 bases of the junction unmatched. CDR3 size: 13 residues. The CDR3 DNA is TGTGCCAGCAGTGAACTAGCGGGATACGAGCAGTACTTC. It encodes CASSELAGYEQYF.

This chain connects TRBV7-2 to TRBJ2-7; TRBD2 aligns across 10 bases. J gave up 4 bases and V 0 bases, and 3 bases lay outside the gene matches. This CDR3 spans 15 amino acids. Germline CDR1 reads SGHTA; CDR2 reads FQGNSA. The CDR3 protein is CASSLASGRTYEQYF. CDR3 in DNA: TGTGCCAGCAGCTTAGCTAGCGGGAGGACTTACGAGCAGTACTTC.

The V call is TRBV4-1, the J call TRBJ1-1, with D unresolved. CDR1 and CDR2 (germline): MGHRA, YSYEKL. V lost 0 bases and J lost 10, with 18 bases in between. This CDR3 has 15 amino acids. Written as DNA, the CDR3 is TGCGCCAGCAGCCAAGAATTAAGGAGTTTGGTTGGAGCTTTCTTT. As protein: CASSQELRSLVGAFF.

The chain has TRBV6-4 and TRBJ2-2; TRBD2 matches at 12 bases. After removal of 2 bases from V and 5 bases from J, the junction contained 3 bases not matched to a gene. The CDR3 spans 16 residues. Looked up from germline, CDR1 is MRHNA and CDR2 is SNTAGT. This chain's CDR3 is CASSDGGTSGTGELFF. The CDR3 coding sequence is TGTGCCAGCAGTGACGGCGGGACTAGCGGGACCGGGGAGCTGTTTTTT.

The chain has TRBV9 and TRBJ2-1; the match to TRBD2 covers 9 bases. This CDR3 has 15 residues. V lost 2 bases to trimming and J lost 7 bases; unmatched junction nucleotides: 7. Per the germline V gene, CDR1 is SGDLS and CDR2 is YYNGEE. The CDR3: CASSVAGGHANEQFF. CDR3 sequence (DNA): TGTGCCAGCAGCGTGGCGGGAGGGCACGCGAATGAGCAGTTCTTC.

This chain joins TRBV4-1 and TRBJ2-6; unclear D gene. V lost 1 base, J lost 3 bases, and 13 bases lay in between. The V gene's germline CDR1 is MGHRA and CDR2 YSYEKL. This CDR3 is built from 17 residues. The CDR3 sequence: CASSQVLRSGGANVLTF. The CDR3 nucleotides read TGCGCCAGCAGCCAAGTCTTGCGATCGGGTGGGGCCAACGTCCTGACTTTC.

The rearrangement uses TRBV11-2 and TRBJ2-7; weak D call: TRBD1 (5 bases). The germline V gene has CDR1 SGHAT and CDR2 FQNNGV. The CDR3 spans 16 residues. V shed 4 bases and J shed 0 bases, with 16 bases lying between them. The CDR3, as DNA: TGTGCCAGCAGCTGGGGCAGGGCGATTAGCTCCTACGAGCAGTACTTC. Amino acid sequence: CASSWGRAISSYEQYF.

V gene TRBV2 combines with J gene TRBJ2-1; TRBD1 aligns across 8 bases. The germline V gene has CDR1 SNHLY and CDR2 FYNNEI. CDR3 size: 14 residues. V shed 8 bases, J shed 7 bases, and the junction held 10 bases outside the gene matches. CDR3: CASGDRGIWNEQFF. The CDR3 DNA is TGTGCCAGCGGAGACAGGGGAATATGGAATGAGCAGTTCTTC.

The V gene is TRBV5-4, the J gene TRBJ1-4; D may be TRBD1 (5 bases). The length of the CDR3 is 15 residues. V lost 3 bases and J 4 bases, leaving 13 bases between the germline ends. The V gene's germline CDR1 is SGHNT and CDR2 YYREEE (reference sequence). The CDR3 loop reads CASSSAGQINEKLFF. DNA of the CDR3: TGTGCCAGCAGCTCGGCCGGACAAATTAATGAAAAACTGTTTTTT. Full variable domain (remainder filled in from reference TRBV5-4 and TRBJ1-4): ETGVTQSPTHLIKTRGQQVTLRCSSQSGHNTVSWYQQALGQGPQFIFQYYREEENGRGNFPPRFSGLQFPNYSSELNVNALELDDSALYLCASSSAGQINEKLFFGSGTQLSVL.

This clone was seen just once. The rearrangement links TRBV5-6 to TRBJ1-5; D not resolved. Germline values: CDR1 SGHDT, CDR2 YYEEEE. CDR3 length equals 14 residues. V was trimmed by 1 base and J by 3 bases, leaving 8 bases between them. This CDR3 is CASSLQAPNQPQHF. In nucleotides, the CDR3 is TGTGCCAGCAGCTTGCAGGCCCCCAATCAGCCCCAGCATTTT.

The chain employs TRBV30 and TRBJ2-5; the match to TRBD2 covers 7 bases. The ends lost 3 bases at V and 5 bases at J; junction bases unmatched: 15. The CDR3 runs 16 residues. The germline V gene has CDR1 GTSNPN and CDR2 SVGIG (reference sequence). CDR3 DNA sequence: TGTGCCTGGAGGGGGCGATTGGGAGGGCCCTTGGAGACCCAGTACTTC. Translation gives CAWRGRLGGPLETQYF.

The chain couples TRBV5-4 to TRBJ2-1, with D perhaps TRBD2 (5 bases). In germline, CDR1 is SGHNT, CDR2 YYREEE (reference sequence). The V end was cut by 5 bases, the J end by 5 bases, with 14 bases between. The CDR3 has 14 residues. The CDR3 nucleotides are TGTGCCAGCAGTTTAGGACTGGGAAACAATGAGCAGTTCTTC. Translated: CASSLGLGNNEQFF.

The chain carries TRBV18 and TRBJ2-7, with TRBD2 matching 12 bases. Trimming removed 0 bases from V and 6 bases from J; junction bases left unmatched: 12. Germline CDR1 and CDR2: KGHSH and LQKENI. The CDR3 is 18 residues long. The CDR3 protein is CASSPPVMSSGRAFEQYF. CDR3 coding DNA: TGTGCCAGCTCACCACCGGTTATGTCTAGCGGGAGGGCCTTCGAGCAGTACTTC.

This clone has a single count. The CDR3 loop is CAWSDLGQKSETQYF. As DNA, the CDR3 is TGTGCCTGGAGTGACCTGGGCCAGAAGTCAGAGACCCAGTACTTC. The chain joins TRBV30 to TRBJ2-5; no reliable D call. CDR3 length: 15 amino acids. Germline loops: CDR1 GTSNPN, CDR2 SVGIG (reference sequence). Between the trimmed V and J ends, which lost 1 base and 4 bases, there was a span of 16 bases. Drawing the rest from reference TRBV30 and TRBJ2-5, the complete variable domain is SQTIHQWPATLVQPVGSPLSLECTVEGTSNPNLYWYRQAAGRGLQLLFYSVGIGQISSEVPQNLSASRPQDRQFILSSKKLLLSDSGFYLCAWSDLGQKSETQYFGPGTRLLVL.

The V gene is TRBV5-4, the J gene TRBJ1-3, with 8 bases identical to TRBD1. J lost 0 bases, V lost 5 bases, and 4 bases had no gene match. The CDR3 runs to 15 residues. Germline CDR1 reads SGHNT; CDR2 reads YYREEE (reference sequence). CDR3 DNA sequence: TGTGCCAGCAGAAACGGACAGGGCTCTGGAAACACCATATATTTT. It codes for CASRNGQGSGNTIYF. The full variable domain, in which reference TRBV5-4 and TRBJ1-3 provide the parts outside the CDR3, is ETGVTQSPTHLIKTRGQQVTLRCSSQSGHNTVSWYQQALGQGPQFIFQYYREEENGRGNFPPRFSGLQFPNYSSELNVNALELDDSALYLCASRNGQGSGNTIYFGEGSWLTVV.

This rearrangement joins TRBV27 to TRBJ2-1; 7 bases fit TRBD1. CDR3 length equals 14 residues. The V gene's germline CDR1 is MNHEY and CDR2 SMNVEV (reference sequence). With 7 bases clipped from V and 3 bases from J, the junction kept 6 bases outside the gene matches. The CDR3, as DNA: TGTGCCAGCATCTCAGGGGGATTCTACAATGAGCAGTTCTTC. Its translation is CASISGGFYNEQFF.

This clone has a count of ten or more. The J gene is TRBJ2-5, the V gene TRBV5-4; D is perhaps TRBD2 (7 bases). The length of the CDR3 is 16 residues. The ends were cut back, 4 bases at V and 2 bases at J, with 18 bases in the middle. CDR1 is SGHNT and CDR2 is YYREEE in the germline V gene (reference sequence). The CDR3 spells CASSPASRGAQETQYF. The CDR3 nucleotides are TGTGCCAGCAGCCCTGCTAGTCGGGGGGCGCAAGAGACCCAGTACTTC.

This chain connects TRBV10-2 to TRBJ1-1; D ambiguous. This CDR3 contains 13 residues. The germline CDR1 and CDR2 sequences are WSHSY and SAAADI. V lost 8 bases to trimming and J lost 0 bases, with 10 bases between them. In nucleotides, the CDR3 is TGCGCCAGCGCCGACGGGGTGAACACTGAAGCTTTCTTT. Protein sequence: CASADGVNTEAFF.

The V and J genes are TRBV19 and TRBJ1-2; maybe TRBD1 (5 bases). In germline, CDR1 is LNHDA, CDR2 SQIVND (reference sequence). Trimming shortened V by 6 bases and J by 6 bases, and 14 bases separated the two germline ends. The CDR3 length is 13 residues. The DNA of the CDR3 is TGTGCCAGTAGAGGGCAGGGTGCGAATGGCTACACCTTC. Protein: CASRGQGANGYTF.

Note on this clone: Other DNA sequences in this specimen translate into the identical CDR3. The rearrangement links TRBV4-2 to TRBJ2-1; 13 bases agree with TRBD2. The V and J ends lost 1 base and 7 bases, in that order; junction bases with no gene match: 4. This CDR3 has 16 amino acids. Germline V gene data show CDR1 as LGHNA and CDR2 as YNFKEQ. The DNA of the CDR3 is TGTGCCAGCAGCCAAGCACTAGCGGGAGGGCCGAATGAGCAGTTCTTC. It translates to CASSQALAGGPNEQFF.

This chain links TRBV5-1 with TRBJ2-7, with D possibly matching TRBD2 (6 bases). Per the germline V gene, CDR1 is SGHRS and CDR2 is YFSETQ. Trimming cost V 3 bases and J 6 bases, with 13 bases left between them. This CDR3 is 13 amino acids long. For the CDR3, the DNA is TGCGCCAGCAGCTCGGAGGCGGGGCTCGAGCAGTACTTC. This translates into CASSSEAGLEQYF.

The rearrangement joins TRBV29-1 to TRBJ2-7; D gene uncertain. The CDR3 sequence is 12 residues long. V was trimmed by 4 bases and J by 2 bases, leaving 9 bases between them. CDR1 is SQVTM and CDR2 is ANQGSEA in the germline V gene. CDR3 nucleotides: TGCAGCGTTGGCGTGTCAACCTACGAGCAGTACTTC. Translation gives CSVGVSTYEQYF.